This T cell receptor (beta chain) was obtained from a study of blood T cell repertoires in COVID-19. At the level of the study: Acute and convalescent COVID-19 samples came from the United States, Italy and Spain. T cells, B-cell-depleted T cells, or PBMCs supplied cDNA or gDNA.

Per the original methods: Estimation of nucleated cell counts was performed using reference gene primer amplification. This table comes from immunoSEQ multiplex PCR, and its TCRdb copy is limited to in-frame clones, with some not included. Clone size and the V and J calls come from that table; the DNA yielded D and trimming. The repertoire holds more than 85,000 clones, with 80% to 95% as singletons. CDR3 length equals 14 residues. The V end was cut by 7 bases, the J end by 0 bases, with 12 bases between. The germline V gene has CDR1 LGHDT and CDR2 YNNKEL (reference sequence). The chain is built from TRBV3-1 (or the pseudogene TRBV3-2) and TRBJ1-2, with D hard to call. Material: peripheral blood. The clonotype originates from a man aged 18 to 30 with acute or convalescent COVID-19. CDR3 DNA sequence: TGTGCCAGCACCTACAAGGGAGCTAACTATGGCTACACCTTC. This translates into CASTYKGANYGYTF.